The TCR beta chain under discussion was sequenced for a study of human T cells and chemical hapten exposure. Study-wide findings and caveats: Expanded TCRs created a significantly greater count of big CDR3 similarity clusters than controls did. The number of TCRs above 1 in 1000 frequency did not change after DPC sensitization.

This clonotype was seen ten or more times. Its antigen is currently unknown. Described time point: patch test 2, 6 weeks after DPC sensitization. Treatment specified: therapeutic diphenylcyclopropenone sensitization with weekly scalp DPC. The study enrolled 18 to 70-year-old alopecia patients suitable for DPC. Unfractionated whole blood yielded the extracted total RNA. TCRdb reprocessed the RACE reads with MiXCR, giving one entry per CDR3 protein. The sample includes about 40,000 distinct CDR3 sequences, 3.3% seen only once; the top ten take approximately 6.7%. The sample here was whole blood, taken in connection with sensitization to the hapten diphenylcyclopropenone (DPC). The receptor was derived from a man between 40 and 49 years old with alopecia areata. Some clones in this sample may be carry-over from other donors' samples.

The CDR3, as DNA: TGTGCCAGCAGTGACATAAGGGTCCAAGAGACCCAGTACTTC. Its protein is CASSDIRVQETQYF. V and J are TRBV2 and TRBJ2-5; D gene unclear. The germline V and J ends were trimmed by 3 bases and 1 base, with 9 bases remaining between them. The CDR3 is 14 amino acids. CDR1 and CDR2 from the germline V gene are SNHLY and FYNNEI.